A single sample is the source of the 7 T cell receptor beta chains below, sequenced in a study of blood T cell repertoires in COVID-19. Assay: immunoSEQ multiplex PCR; the TCRdb copy retains only in-frame clones and omits some. Of roughly 380,000 clones in the sample, 70% to 90% were seen once. Input material: peripheral blood. The origin of the receptors is a woman in her thirties or forties with COVID-19, enrolled during active disease.

The J gene is TRBJ2-7, the V gene TRBV7-2; 15 bases are a match to TRBD2. The CDR3 loop spans 18 amino acids. The ends lost 4 bases at V and 0 bases at J; junction bases unmatched: 7. The V gene's germline CDR1 is SGHTA and CDR2 FQGNSA. The CDR3 DNA reads as TGTGCCAGCAGCTCCGGGACTAGCGGGGGGTCCTACTCCTACGAGCAGTACTTC. It specifies CASSSGTSGGSYSYEQYF.

The rearrangement joins TRBV18 to TRBJ1-4, with 8 bases fitting TRBD1. The CDR3 sequence is 15 residues long. After removal of 3 bases from V and 3 bases from J, the junction contained 3 bases not matched to a gene. Looked up from germline, CDR1 is KGHSH and CDR2 is LQKENI. The CDR3, as DNA: TGTGCCAGCTCACCTCGGACAGGGCCTAATGAAAAACTGTTTTTT. It yields the protein CASSPRTGPNEKLFF.

The genes are TRBV15 and TRBJ2-1; D possibly corresponds to TRBD2 (6 bases). Germline V gives CDR1 LNHNV, CDR2 YYDKDF (reference sequence). V dropped 3 bases and J dropped 5 bases, with 8 bases sitting between them. CDR3 length equals 13 residues. CDR3 coding DNA: TGTGCCACCAGCAGGCTAGCGCACAATGAGCAGTTCTTC. This translates into CATSRLAHNEQFF.

The V gene is TRBV5-1, the J gene TRBJ2-5, with 9 bases fitting TRBD2. Germline CDR1 SGHRS, CDR2 YFSETQ. The CDR3 sequence is 16 residues long. V trimming: 0 bases; J trimming: 4 bases; junction bases outside the gene matches: 7. CDR3 residues: CASSLAAGGEIETQYF. The CDR3 nucleotides are TGCGCCAGCAGCTTGGCGGCGGGAGGGGAAATAGAGACCCAGTACTTC.

The V and J genes are TRBV3-1 (or the pseudogene TRBV3-2) and TRBJ1-1; D uncertain. Between the trimmed V and J ends, which lost 5 bases and 1 base, there was a span of 11 bases. The germline CDR1 and CDR2 sequences are LGHDT and YNNKEL (reference sequence). The CDR3 consists of 14 residues. This chain's CDR3 is CASSSPEGNTEAFF. The CDR3 DNA reads as TGTGCCAGCAGCAGCCCCGAGGGGAACACTGAAGCTTTCTTT.

This clone showed up just once. This chain uses TRBV28 with TRBJ1-3, with TRBD1 identical over 11 bases. The CDR3 runs 16 residues. The germline CDR1 and CDR2 sequences are MDHEN and SYDVKM. V dropped 5 bases and J dropped 4; count of bases not matched to a gene: 7. The CDR3 DNA sequence: TGTGCCAGCAGTCAAAGGGGACAGGGGGTGGGAAACACCATATATTTT. It codes for CASSQRGQGVGNTIYF.

This clone was found a few times. This chain links TRBV10-3 with TRBJ1-1; TRBD1 might be the D (6 bases). The CDR3 runs to 15 residues. Germline values: CDR1 ENHRY, CDR2 SYGVKD. Trimming took 4 bases from V and 4 from J, leaving 16 bases between them. In DNA, the CDR3 is TGTGCCATCAGTGGTCAGAGGGACACCCCCACTGAAGCTTTCTTT. This gives the protein CAISGQRDTPTEAFF.